The source of this TCR beta chain is a study of cytomegalovirus exposure and HLA in healthy donors. Overall study results and limits: Most TCR beta V segments were productive about 87% or about 30% of the time in an earlier analysis. Certain sequence variants were highly shared and formed a cluster, and this cluster was likely a sequencing artifact.

Points on this clone: Antigen: not known.

Germline trimming cut 4 bases from V and 5 bases from J; bases unmatched to any gene: 5. In germline, CDR1 is LNHDA, CDR2 SQIVND (reference sequence). The CDR3 runs to 15 residues. The PCR employed 60 Vbeta primers together with 13 Jbeta primers. Clones were read by immunoSEQ multiplex PCR, and TCRdb kept only the in-frame ones, dropping some. The sample has approximately 140,000 clones, roughly four fifths seen once. Sequencing was performed on PBMCs. The TCR originated in a woman in her forties or fifties in good health and CMV-seronegative. The chain combines TRBV19 with TRBJ2-5; 12 nucleotides align to TRBD1. In DNA, the CDR3 is TGTGCCAGTAGTAGGGGACAGGGGGCCAGGGAGACCCAGTACTTC. It translates to CASSRGQGARETQYF.